The rows below give T cell receptor beta chains drawn from one sample of a study of T cell repertoires in cytomegalovirus infection. MiXCR was run by TCRdb on the reads, yielding one entry per CDR3 protein. The repertoire holds roughly 630,000 distinct CDR3 sequences, with approximately 25% as singletons. Sequenced sample: CD8+ T cells from PBMCs. The receptors were sampled from a human donor in good health (CMV status not recorded). Some clones in this sample may be carry-over from other donors' samples. The CDR3 runs from the conserved cysteine through the conserved F or W. A D gene is named only where the DNA matches it firmly. The size of a clone is reported for some rows only, either as once, few or many, or as a class for expanded clones.

clone size	D gene	J gene	V gene	CDR3 DNA	CDR3 protein
NA	NA	TRBJ1-1	TRBV27	TGTGCCAGCAGTCCCCGCCCGGGCCTGGGGACTGAAGCTTTCTTT	CASSPRPGLGTEAFF
many	NA	TRBJ2-1	TRBV5-5	TGTGCCAGCAGCTTTCGGGGGAGAGAGCAGTTCTTC	CASSFRGREQFF
many	NA	TRBJ1-1	TRBV6-6	TGTGCCAGCAGTGCTATCAAGAACACTGAAGCTTTCTTT	CASSAIKNTEAFF
NA	TRBD2	TRBJ2-1	TRBV4-3	TGCGCCAGCAGCCATGCTAGCGGAGGACGGGAGCAGTTCTTC	CASSHASGGREQFF
many	TRBD1	TRBJ1-1	TRBV6-1	TGTGCCAGCATTCCGGGACAGGGAGGAACTGAAGCTTTCTTT	CASIPGQGGTEAFF
many	TRBD1	TRBJ1-6	TRBV7-6	TGTGCCAGCAGCATGACAGGGGAAGGAGGGAATTCACCCCTCCACTTT	CASSMTGEGGNSPLHF
NA	NA	TRBJ2-1	TRBV6-1	TGTGCCAGCAGCCCGACTACCGAGGATGAGCAGTTCTTC	CASSPTTEDEQFF
NA	NA	TRBJ1-1	TRBV29-1	TGCAGCGTTTTTCCCCTTGGAACTGAAGCTTTCTTT	CSVFPLGTEAFF
NA	NA	TRBJ2-4	TRBV4-2	TGTGCCAGCAGCCCTAGAGATAGGGCTGAAAACATTCAGTACTTC	CASSPRDRAENIQYF
many	TRBD1	TRBJ1-1	TRBV7-9	TGTGCCAGCAGCCCCGACGGGGGACAGGGGGCTGAAGCTTTCTTT	CASSPDGGQGAEAFF
NA	NA	TRBJ2-1	TRBV6-1	TGTGCCAGCAGTCTAGACTCCATACGTTACAATGAGCAGTTCTTC	CASSLDSIRYNEQFF
many	NA	TRBJ1-2	TRBV12-5	TGTGCTAGTGGTTTGGCCAGCCTCTATGGCTACACCTTC	CASGLASLYGYTF
few	TRBD1	TRBJ2-1	TRBV7-9	TGTGCCAGCAGCCCGATGGACAGGGGCTCCTACAATGAGCAGTTCTTC	CASSPMDRGSYNEQFF
few	NA	TRBJ2-1	TRBV2	TGTGCCAGCAGTGAAGTCCCGGGGGCGAGGAATGAGCAGTTCTTC	CASSEVPGARNEQFF
many	NA	TRBJ2-1	TRBV4-1	TGCGCCAGCAGCCAATTTTCAGCCGGGTATGAGCAGTTCTTC	CASSQFSAGYEQFF
few	NA	TRBJ1-6	TRBV6-2/TRBV6-3	TGTGCCAGCAGTTACGTCCCCGGGGCCATAGACCGAAATTCACCCCTCCACTTT	CASSYVPGAIDRNSPLHF
few	NA	TRBJ1-1	TRBV20-1	TGCAGTGCTAGGCCCCCGGAGAACACTGAAGCTTTCTTT	CSARPPENTEAFF
many	NA	TRBJ2-1	TRBV7-6	TGTGCCAGCAGCCCAGCATCCGCCGGTGAGCAGTTCTTC	CASSPASAGEQFF
NA	NA	TRBJ1-6	TRBV28	TGTGCCAGCAGTCATCGCTCCTATAATTCACCCCTCCACTTT	CASSHRSYNSPLHF
NA	NA	TRBJ2-2	TRBV23-1	TGCGCCAGCATCCCTACGACAGGGGGAGTAGCGGGGGCCAACACCGGGGAGCTGTTTTTT	CASIPTTGGVAGANTGELFF
few	NA	TRBJ2-1	TRBV10-2	TGCGCCACCAGGAACAATGAGCAGTTCTTC	CATRNNEQFF
NA	NA	TRBJ2-1	TRBV7-9	TGTGCCAGCAGGATAGGGATCGGGGTCGGCCTGGGCGATGAGCAGTTCTTC	CASRIGIGVGLGDEQFF
many	TRBD1	TRBJ1-2	TRBV12-3/TRBV12-4	TGTGCCAGCAGTCCTTCGGGACAGGGGGATGGCTACACCTTC	CASSPSGQGDGYTF
NA	TRBD2	TRBJ2-2	TRBV4-3	TGCACCAGCAGCCAAGGGGGAGCGGGGGGATACACCGGGGAGCTGTTTTTT	CTSSQGGAGGYTGELFF
NA	TRBD2	TRBJ2-1	TRBV28	TGTGCCAGCAGTTTACCGTGGACTAGTAGCTACAATGAGCAGTTCTTC	CASSLPWTSSYNEQFF
NA	NA	TRBJ2-1	TRBV2	TGTGCCAGCAGTGAAACAGAAGACAATGAGCAGTTCTTC	CASSETEDNEQFF
NA	TRBD1	TRBJ2-3	TRBV11-3	TGTGTCAGCAGCAGGGGACAGTTTAGCACAGATACGCAGTATTTT	CVSSRGQFSTDTQYF
few	TRBD1	TRBJ1-2	TRBV27	TGTGCCAGCAGTTTAGAAGGGACAGCGTCTTACTATGGCTACACCTTC	CASSLEGTASYYGYTF
many	NA	TRBJ2-1	TRBV3-1	TGTGCCAGCAGCCAAGAACCAGTTTACAATGAGCAGTTCTTC	CASSQEPVYNEQFF
NA	NA	TRBJ2-3	TRBV7-6	TGTGTCGCCGCCCGCCAAAGCCCCACAGATACGCAGTATTTT	CVAARQSPTDTQYF
NA	NA	TRBJ1-1	TRBV14	TGTGCCAGCAGCCAAGATCAAGGGGGTTTTGCCACCACAGAAGCTTTCTTT	CASSQDQGGFATTEAFF
NA	NA	TRBJ1-4	TRBV6-6	TGTGCCAGCAGTCCGGGCCGTGAAAAACTGTTTTTT	CASSPGREKLFF
many	TRBD2	TRBJ2-1	TRBV11-2	TGTGCCAGCAGCTTAGAATGGGGGGGAGCGGGATTCTCCAATGAGCAGTTCTTC	CASSLEWGGAGFSNEQFF
many	NA	TRBJ2-1	TRBV28	TGTGCCAGCAGTTTACAGTTGACGTACAATGAGCAGTTCTTC	CASSLQLTYNEQFF
few	NA	TRBJ2-1	TRBV6-2/TRBV6-3	TGTGCCAGCAGTTTTAGCGGTTACACATACAATGAGCAGTTCTTC	CASSFSGYTYNEQFF
few	NA	TRBJ2-5	TRBV28	TGTGCCACCGCAGAGTACCAAGAGACCCAGTACTTC	CATAEYQETQYF
many	NA	TRBJ2-2	TRBV6-2/TRBV6-3	TGTGCCAGCGAGAACGCGAACACCGGGGAGCTGTTTTTT	CASENANTGELFF
NA	TRBD1	TRBJ2-7	TRBV5-4	TGTGCCAGCAGCATCGACGGGACAGGCCTGACCGACGAGCAGTACTTC	CASSIDGTGLTDEQYF
NA	TRBD1	TRBJ2-7	TRBV10-3	TGTGCCACCGGACAGGGGGCAGAAGAGCAGTACTTC	CATGQGAEEQYF
many	NA	TRBJ1-1	TRBV7-2	TGTGCCAGCAGCTTTTCAGGGACCCCCTACACTGAAGCTTTCTTT	CASSFSGTPYTEAFF
NA	NA	TRBJ2-2	TRBV9	TGTGCCAGCAGCGTACCGTCCACCGGGGAGCTGTTTTTT	CASSVPSTGELFF
few	NA	TRBJ2-1	TRBV29-1	TGCAGCGTTGTGAGCAATCCAAATGAGCAGTTCTTC	CSVVSNPNEQFF
few	NA	TRBJ2-7	TRBV6-5	TGTGCCAGCAGTTACGCCGGTTTCTACGAGCAGTACTTC	CASSYAGFYEQYF
few	TRBD2	TRBJ2-1	TRBV5-5	TGTGCCAGCAGCTTGTTGCGGGGGGGCTATGAGCAGTTCTTC	CASSLLRGGYEQFF
NA	NA	TRBJ1-1	TRBV4-1	TGCGCCAGCAGCCAAGAGAGGAGCACCCCCCCTGAAGCTTTCTTT	CASSQERSTPPEAFF
NA	NA	TRBJ1-6	TRBV4-3	TGCGCCAGCAGCCAAGGTTTCGGCCTCTATTCACCCCTCCACTTT	CASSQGFGLYSPLHF
NA	NA	TRBJ1-5	TRBV6-2/TRBV6-3	TGTGCCAGCAGTTACGACGGGGGAAGAACTCAGCCCCAGCATTTT	CASSYDGGRTQPQHF
NA	NA	TRBJ2-7	TRBV11-1	TGTGCCAGCAGCTTAGGAGTGGGGAACTCCTACGAGCAGTACTTC	CASSLGVGNSYEQYF
many	NA	TRBJ2-1	TRBV27	TGTGCCAGCAGTTTAAGGTTAGGCAATGAGCAGTTCTTC	CASSLRLGNEQFF
NA	NA	TRBJ2-1	TRBV6-2/TRBV6-3	TGTGCCAGCACCCACGGGGGCTACAATGAGCAGTTCTTC	CASTHGGYNEQFF
many	NA	TRBJ1-2	TRBV7-6	TGTGCCAGCAGCTTAGAGCTGGCGGGGGTGTCTGGCTACACCTTC	CASSLELAGVSGYTF
NA	TRBD2	TRBJ2-2	TRBV2	TGTGCCACCGTCTCCGGGACTAGCGGCACCGGGGAGCTGTTTTTT	CATVSGTSGTGELFF
many	TRBD1	TRBJ2-2	TRBV20-1	TGCAGTGCTCCGGACAGGATTAACACCGGGGAGCTGTTTTTT	CSAPDRINTGELFF
many	NA	TRBJ2-1	TRBV15	TGTGCCACCAGCACCAACTACAATGAGCAGTTCTTC	CATSTNYNEQFF
few	TRBD1	TRBJ2-2	TRBV20-1	TGCAGTGCTAGACCACCGGGACAGGGGTTGGTCGGGGAGCTGTTTTTT	CSARPPGQGLVGELFF
NA	NA	TRBJ2-4	TRBV10-1	TGCGCCAGCAGGTACCCCCGACCCCAAAGAAGCAAAAACATTCAGTACTTC	CASRYPRPQRSKNIQYF
few	NA	TRBJ2-1	TRBV10-3	TGTGCCATCAGGAACCGGGACAATGAGCAGTTCTTC	CAIRNRDNEQFF
few	NA	TRBJ2-3	TRBV20-1	TGCAGTGCTAGAGCAGGGGAAGGGGCTAGCACAGATACGCAGTATTTT	CSARAGEGASTDTQYF
few	NA	TRBJ1-1	TRBV7-9	TGTGCCAGCAGCCAAGGATCCGCAACTGAAGCTTTCTTT	CASSQGSATEAFF